A single sample gave rise to the 3 T cell receptor beta chains below, sequenced in a study of blood T cell repertoires in COVID-19. Assay used: immunoSEQ multiplex PCR; TCRdb lists only in-frame clones, some missing. The top ten clones hold about 20% of a sample with about 100,000 clones, more than 75% of them seen once. Sequenced material: peripheral blood. All receptors derive from a human donor in a cohort sampled during active COVID-19.

The J gene is TRBJ2-7, the V gene TRBV27; D perhaps matches TRBD2 (6 bases). The V and J ends lost 3 bases and 2 bases respectively, with 17 bases between them. Germline CDR1 reads MNHEY; CDR2 reads SMNVEV (reference sequence). The CDR3 has 16 amino acids. CDR3: CASSLYQGLEAYEQYF. The CDR3 DNA follows: TGTGCCAGCAGTTTGTATCAGGGACTGGAGGCCTACGAGCAGTACTTC.

This chain joins TRBV15 and TRBJ1-1, with D possibly matching TRBD1 (5 bases). The length of the CDR3 is 15 residues. The germline gives CDR1 LNHNV, CDR2 YYDKDF (reference sequence). Trimming took 3 bases from V and 5 from J, leaving 16 bases between them. CDR3 in DNA: TGTGCCACCAGCAGTGAAAATCAGGGTTGGACTGAAGCTTTCTTT. This sequence encodes CATSSENQGWTEAFF. The full variable domain, in which reference TRBV15 and TRBJ1-1 provide the parts outside the CDR3, is DAMVIQNPRYQVTQFGKPVTLSCSQTLNHNVMYWYQQKSSQAPKLLFHYYDKDFNNEADTPDNFQSRRPNTSFCFLDIRSPGLGDTAMYLCATSSENQGWTEAFFGQGTRLTVV.

This chain links TRBV6-5 with TRBJ2-1; 7 nucleotides align to TRBD2. In germline, CDR1 is MNHEY, CDR2 SVGAGI. This CDR3 spans 16 amino acids. V lost 0 bases to trimming and J lost 5 bases; unmatched junction nucleotides: 7. CDR3 residues: CASSYSTGGINNEQFF. CDR3 DNA sequence: TGTGCCAGCAGTTACTCTACGGGGGGTATAAACAATGAGCAGTTCTTC.